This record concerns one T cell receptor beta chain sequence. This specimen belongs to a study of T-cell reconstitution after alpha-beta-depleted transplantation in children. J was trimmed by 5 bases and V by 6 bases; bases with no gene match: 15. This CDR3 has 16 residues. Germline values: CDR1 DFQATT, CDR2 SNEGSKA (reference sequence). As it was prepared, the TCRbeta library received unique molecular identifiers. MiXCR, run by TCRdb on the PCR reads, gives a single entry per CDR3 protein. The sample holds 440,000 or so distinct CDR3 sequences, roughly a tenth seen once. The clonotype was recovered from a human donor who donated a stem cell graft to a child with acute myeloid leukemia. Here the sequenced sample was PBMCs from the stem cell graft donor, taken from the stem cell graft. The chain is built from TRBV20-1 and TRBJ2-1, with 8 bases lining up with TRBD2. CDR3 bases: TGCAGTGCCAGACACGACCGGGCGGGGGGTGACAATGAGCAGTTCTTC. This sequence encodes CSARHDRAGGDNEQFF.